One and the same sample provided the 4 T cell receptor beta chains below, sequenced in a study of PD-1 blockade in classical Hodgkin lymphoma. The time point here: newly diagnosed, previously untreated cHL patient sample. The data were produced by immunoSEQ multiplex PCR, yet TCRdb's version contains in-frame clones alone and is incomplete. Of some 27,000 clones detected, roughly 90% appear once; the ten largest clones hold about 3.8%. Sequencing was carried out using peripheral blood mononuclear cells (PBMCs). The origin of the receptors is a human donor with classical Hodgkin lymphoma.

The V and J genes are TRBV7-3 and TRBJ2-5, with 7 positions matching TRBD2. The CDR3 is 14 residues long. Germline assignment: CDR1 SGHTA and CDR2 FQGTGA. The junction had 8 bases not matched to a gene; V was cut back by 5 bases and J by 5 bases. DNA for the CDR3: TGTGCCAGCAGCCCCACGGGGGGTGAGGAGACCCAGTACTTC. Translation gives CASSPTGGEETQYF.

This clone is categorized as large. The CDR3: CASSGAQGAYEQYF. In DNA form, the CDR3 reads TGTGCCAGCAGCGGAGCACAGGGGGCTTACGAGCAGTACTTC. V is TRBV9 and J is TRBJ2-7, with 9 bases identical to TRBD1. The CDR3 covers 14 residues. Unmatched junction bases numbered 5, after V lost 3 bases and J lost 4 bases. In germline, CDR1 is SGDLS, CDR2 YYNGEE.

For the CDR3, the DNA is TGTGCCAGCAGCCACACCCGCGGGGGGGTCAAGAGGGCCCAGTACTTC. Translating it yields CASSHTRGGVKRAQYF. This chain uses TRBV7-8 with TRBJ2-5; TRBD2 matches at 9 bases. Looked up from germline, CDR1 is SGHVS and CDR2 is FQNEAQ. The CDR3 sequence is 16 residues long. J was trimmed by 9 bases and V by 5 bases; bases with no gene match: 16.

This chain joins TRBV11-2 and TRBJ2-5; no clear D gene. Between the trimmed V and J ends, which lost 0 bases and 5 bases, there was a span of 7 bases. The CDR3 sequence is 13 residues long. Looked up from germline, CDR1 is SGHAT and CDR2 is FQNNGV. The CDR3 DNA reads TGTGCCAGCAGCTTAGAGGGAAGGGAGACCCAGTACTTC. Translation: CASSLEGRETQYF.